This T cell receptor beta chain was identified during a study of cytomegalovirus exposure and HLA in healthy donors. Study background: Early release data held some 80 million unique TCRs from HLA-typed donors.

Trimming took 2 bases from V and 10 from J, leaving 25 bases between them. CDR1 and CDR2 (germline): LGHNA, YNFKEQ. This CDR3 has 17 residues. Findings of the study overall: Among the CMV-associated chains, three were confirmed in vitro as specific for CMV antigens. V- and J-gene trimming of TCR beta was linked (in a later analysis) to a missense DCLRE1C variant. In an earlier analysis, productive rearrangement rates for most beta V segments clustered near 87% or 30%.

Both 60 Vbeta primers and 13 Jbeta primers went into the PCR. The method was immunoSEQ multiplex PCR; TCRdb's version includes in-frame clones alone and lacks a portion of them. The sample holds about 130,000 clones, roughly 80% seen once. Notes on this clone: What it recognizes is unknown.

This TCR derives from a man over 45 in good health and CMV-seronegative. This rearrangement joins TRBV4-2 to TRBJ2-3, with D possibly being TRBD2 (6 bases). The sample was PBMCs. The CDR3 DNA follows: TGTGCCAGCAGCCAAAACATCGGGACTGGGATAAGGGGCGCGCAGTATTTT. Translation: CASSQNIGTGIRGAQYF.